This TCR beta chain was obtained from a study of T cell clonotyping in hematopoietic cell transplantation. Study observations and caveats: Recipient TCR diversity dropped after transplant; expanded clonotypes rose from day 30 to 180. Without cell sorting, CD4 versus CD8 contributions remain unresolved.

From germline, CDR1 is SGHVS and CDR2 FQNEAQ. The trim removed 5 bases at V and 2 bases at J, leaving 9 bases unmatched. The CDR3 is 15 residues long. Using immunoSEQ multiplex PCR, the repertoire was profiled, and TCRdb retains in-frame clones only, with some absent. This table holds several hundred clones, nearly 96% found once. The time point denotes: recipient sample about 28 days before transplant, after cytoreduction. Recipients were bled about 28 days pretransplant and at posttransplant days 30, 100, 180. Notes on this clone: The antigen is unknown.

The V and J genes are TRBV7-8 and TRBJ2-7; 7 bases match TRBD2. The receptor was isolated from a woman between 40 and 55 years old with acute myeloid leukemia. Some clones in this sample may be carry-over from other donors' samples. The sequenced sample was peripheral blood mononuclear cells, obtained before stem cell transplant. CDR3 nucleotides: TGTGCCAGCAGCCCCAAGGCGGGAGAACCCTACGAGCAGTACTTC. As protein: CASSPKAGEPYEQYF.